The rows below give T cell receptor beta chains drawn from one sample of a study of blood T cells in healthy people across ages. TCRdb re-called the 5' RACE reads with MiXCR, one entry per CDR3 protein. The data show around 600,000 distinct CDR3 sequences, around 48% seen once. Sequences were obtained from blood. The source of these receptors is a man older than 75 in good health. Both conserved end residues are part of each CDR3. The order of the fields is D gene, CDR3 length, J gene, clone size, V gene, CDR3 DNA, CDR3 protein. A D gene is named only where the DNA matches it firmly. Clone size is given for some rows only: seen once, a few or many times, or a class if the clone is expanded.

>TRBD2|16|TRBJ2-1|few|TRBV20-1
TGCAGTGCTAGAGATCGACTAGCGGGAGCCTACAATGAGCAGTTCTTC
CSARDRLAGAYNEQFF
>.|13|TRBJ1-4|.|TRBV29-1
TGCAGCGCTGCCGGGAGGGGCGGTGAAAAACTGTTTTTT
CSAAGRGGEKLFF
>.|14|TRBJ2-5|.|TRBV9
TGTGCCAGCAGCATCGGAGTTTTTGGGGAGACCCAGTACTTC
CASSIGVFGETQYF
>.|13|TRBJ1-1|.|TRBV5-1
TGCGCCAGCAGCGGGGACGGTCTAACTGAAGCTTTCTTT
CASSGDGLTEAFF
>TRBD2|14|TRBJ2-5|many|TRBV6-6
TGTGCCAGCAGGGCTAGCGGAAACCAAGAGACCCAGTACTTC
CASRASGNQETQYF
>.|14|TRBJ2-5|few|TRBV3-1
TGTGCCAGCAGCCGCAACGCTGGGGAAGAGACCCAGTACTTC
CASSRNAGEETQYF
>.|15|TRBJ2-7|few|TRBV3-1
TGTGCCAGCAGAAATTCCGGGACGAGTGGCGACGAGCAGTACTTC
CASRNSGTSGDEQYF
>TRBD2|13|TRBJ2-1|few|TRBV7-2
TGTGCCAGCAGCTTAAGCGGGACGCGTGAGCAGTTCTTC
CASSLSGTREQFF
>TRBD2|15|TRBJ2-3|few|TRBV5-1
TGCGCCAGCAGCTTGACCGGGACTAGAGGAGATACGCAGTATTTT
CASSLTGTRGDTQYF
>TRBD2|15|TRBJ2-2|.|TRBV20-1
TGCAGTGCCTGGGGAGCGGGGGGGAACGGCGGGGAGCTGTTTTTT
CSAWGAGGNGGELFF
>TRBD2|14|TRBJ2-7|.|TRBV20-1
TGCAGTGCCCCCCTCCGCGGGAGCTCCTACGAGCAGTACTTC
CSAPLRGSSYEQYF
>TRBD2|16|TRBJ2-3|few|TRBV20-1
TGCAGTGCTAGAGATCTCCGGGGGGGCTCCACAGATACGCAGTATTTT
CSARDLRGGSTDTQYF
>TRBD2|14|TRBJ2-7|.|TRBV28
TGTGCCAGCCGTAGGGGCGGGAGCTCCTACGAGCAGTACTTC
CASRRGGSSYEQYF
>.|14|TRBJ2-1|.|TRBV5-1
TGCGCCAGACCGTCACAGCCGCGATACAATGAGCAGTTCTTC
CARPSQPRYNEQFF
>.|18|TRBJ1-6|.|TRBV4-3
TGCGCCAGCAGCCAAGGACAATGGGGGGGGTCGAATAATTCACCCCTCCACTTT
CASSQGQWGGSNNSPLHF
>TRBD2|15|TRBJ2-1|.|TRBV7-8
TGTGCCAGCAGCCCGGGACTAGCGGGAGCCTATGAGCAGTTCTTC
CASSPGLAGAYEQFF
>TRBD2|17|TRBJ2-3|.|TRBV10-3
TGTGCCATCAGTGAGTCGGTTAGCGGGAGCAACACAGATACGCAGTATTTT
CAISESVSGSNTDTQYF
>TRBD1|15|TRBJ1-1|.|TRBV4-3
TGCGCCAGCAGTCCAAAGGGGACAGGGTGGACTGAAGCTTTCTTT
CASSPKGTGWTEAFF
>.|16|TRBJ1-1|.|TRBV25-1
TGTGCCAGCAGTCGTCGGTTAGGGGCCCTGAACACTGAAGCTTTCTTT
CASSRRLGALNTEAFF
>.|14|TRBJ2-3|few|TRBV20-1
TGCAGTGCCCCGGTGTGGGATAGCACAGATACGCAGTATTTT
CSAPVWDSTDTQYF
>.|12|TRBJ2-1|.|TRBV20-1
TGCAGTCCAGGGAACTCCTACAATGAGCAGTTCTTC
CSPGNSYNEQFF
>.|17|TRBJ2-3|few|TRBV21-1
TGTGCCAGCAGCAAAGACCAGCCCGGCTGGGGCACAGATACGCAGTATTTT
CASSKDQPGWGTDTQYF